Given below is one TCR beta chain in context. Its cognate antigen is unknown. This sample was included in a study of graft-versus-host responses after intestinal transplantation. Study-level background: Recipients uniformly received anti-thymocyte globulin induction, followed by tacrolimus and steroids for around 3 years. General study points: Allograft graft-versus-host to host-versus-graft clonal ratios ran high in patients with graft-donor T cell macrochimerism. Early post-transplant HvG declines showed an association with peak circulating GvH clone levels.

Libraries were prepared by immunoSEQ multiplex PCR; TCRdb keeps only in-frame clonotypes and omits some of them. This table has 85,000 to 100,000 clones, roughly 86% appearing once. V lost 8 bases to trimming and J lost 5 bases; unmatched junction nucleotides: 8. The CDR3 consists of 14 residues. Germline V lookup: CDR1 MDHEN, CDR2 SYDVKM. This TCR was recovered from a human patient who received an intestinal transplant, so some T cells may come from the graft donor. The gene calls are TRBV28 and TRBJ2-1; 8 bases map to TRBD1. This material consisted of PBMCs, taken 255 days after intestinal transplant. CDR3 nucleotides: TGTGCCAGCGCGATCAGGGGGCTAGACAATGAGCAGTTCTTC. Its translation is CASAIRGLDNEQFF.